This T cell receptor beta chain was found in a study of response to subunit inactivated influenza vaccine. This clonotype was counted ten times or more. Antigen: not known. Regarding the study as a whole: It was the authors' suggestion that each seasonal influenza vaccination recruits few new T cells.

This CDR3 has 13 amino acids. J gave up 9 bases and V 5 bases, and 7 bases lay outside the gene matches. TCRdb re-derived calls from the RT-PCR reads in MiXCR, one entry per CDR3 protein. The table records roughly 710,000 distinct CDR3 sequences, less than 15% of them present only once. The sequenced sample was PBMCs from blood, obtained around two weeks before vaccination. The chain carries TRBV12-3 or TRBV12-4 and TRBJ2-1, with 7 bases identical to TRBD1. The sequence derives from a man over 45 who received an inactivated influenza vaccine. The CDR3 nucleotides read TGTGCCAGCAGTCCAGACAGGGCGAGTGAGCAGTTCTTC. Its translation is CASSPDRASEQFF.